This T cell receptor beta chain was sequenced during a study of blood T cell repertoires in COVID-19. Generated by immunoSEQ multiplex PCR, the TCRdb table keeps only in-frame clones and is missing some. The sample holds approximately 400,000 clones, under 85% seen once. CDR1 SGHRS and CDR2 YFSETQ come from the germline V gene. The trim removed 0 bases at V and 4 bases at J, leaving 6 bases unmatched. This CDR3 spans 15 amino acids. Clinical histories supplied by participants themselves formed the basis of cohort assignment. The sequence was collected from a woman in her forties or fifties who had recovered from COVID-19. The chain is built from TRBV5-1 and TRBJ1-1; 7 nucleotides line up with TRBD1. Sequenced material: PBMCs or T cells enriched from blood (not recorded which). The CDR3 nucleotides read TGCGCCAGCAGCTTGGGGGTGAGGGGGCTCACTGAAGCTTTCTTT. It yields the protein CASSLGVRGLTEAFF.